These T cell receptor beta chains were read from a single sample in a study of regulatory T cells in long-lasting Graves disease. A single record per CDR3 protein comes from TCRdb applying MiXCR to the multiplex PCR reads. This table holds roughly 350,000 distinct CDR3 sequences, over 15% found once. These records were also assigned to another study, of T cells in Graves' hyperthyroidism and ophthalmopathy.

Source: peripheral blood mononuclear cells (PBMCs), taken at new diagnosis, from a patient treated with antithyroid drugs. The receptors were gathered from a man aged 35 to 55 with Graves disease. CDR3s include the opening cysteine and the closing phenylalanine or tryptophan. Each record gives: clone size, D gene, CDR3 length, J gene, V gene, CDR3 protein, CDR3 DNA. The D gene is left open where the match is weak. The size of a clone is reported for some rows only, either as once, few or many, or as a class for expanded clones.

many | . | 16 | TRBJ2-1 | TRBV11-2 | CASSFLKGSGVNEQFF | TGTGCCAGCAGCTTCCTTAAAGGGTCGGGAGTGAATGAGCAGTTCTTC
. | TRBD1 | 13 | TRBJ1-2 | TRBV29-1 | CSVGQGGLYGYTF | TGCAGCGTCGGACAGGGGGGTCTCTATGGCTACACCTTC
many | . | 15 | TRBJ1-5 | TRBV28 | CASSLGRRVGQPQHF | TGTGCCAGCAGTTTAGGGCGCAGAGTAGGTCAGCCCCAGCATTTT
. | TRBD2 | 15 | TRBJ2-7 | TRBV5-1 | CASSRGGPRSYEQYF | TGCGCCAGCAGCCGGGGAGGGCCTAGATCCTACGAGCAGTACTTC
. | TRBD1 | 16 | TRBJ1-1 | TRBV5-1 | CASSLAQGQMNTEAFF | TGCGCCAGCAGCTTGGCCCAGGGACAGATGAACACTGAAGCTTTCTTT
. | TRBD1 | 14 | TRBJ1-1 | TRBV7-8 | CASSFRQGVAEAFF | TGTGCCAGCAGCTTTCGACAGGGGGTAGCTGAAGCTTTCTTT
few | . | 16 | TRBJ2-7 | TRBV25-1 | CASSAPPGASNYEQYF | TGTGCCAGCAGTGCCCCCCCAGGGGCCTCGAACTACGAGCAGTACTTC
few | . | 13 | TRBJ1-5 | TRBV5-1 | CASSPGRGAPQHF | TGCGCCAGCAGCCCGGGACGGGGGGCGCCCCAGCATTTT
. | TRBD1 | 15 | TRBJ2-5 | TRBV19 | CASSNTGTGVETQYF | TGTGCCAGTAGTAACACCGGGACAGGGGTTGAGACCCAGTACTTC
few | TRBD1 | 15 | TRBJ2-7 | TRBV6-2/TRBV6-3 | CASGPNRDRVYEQYF | TGTGCCAGCGGACCGAACCGGGACAGAGTCTACGAGCAGTACTTC
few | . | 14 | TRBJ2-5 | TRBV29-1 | CSVTKPGDKETQYF | TGCAGCGTTACAAAACCGGGAGATAAAGAGACCCAGTACTTC
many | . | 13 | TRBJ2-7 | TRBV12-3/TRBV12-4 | CASSHADSNEQYF | TGTGCCAGCAGCCACGCGGACAGTAACGAGCAGTACTTC
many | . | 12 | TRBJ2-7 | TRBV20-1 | CSARDISYEQYF | TGCAGTGCTCGCGACATTTCTTACGAGCAGTACTTC
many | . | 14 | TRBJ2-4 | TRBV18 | CASSPGGTKNIQYF | TGTGCCAGCTCACCAGGCGGGACCAAAAACATTCAGTACTTC
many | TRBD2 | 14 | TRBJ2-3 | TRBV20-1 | CSAEARTSPDTQYF | TGCAGTGCAGAGGCCCGGACTAGCCCAGATACGCAGTATTTT
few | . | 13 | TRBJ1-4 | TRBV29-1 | CSVVTVFNEKLFF | TGCAGCGTTGTAACAGTGTTTAATGAAAAACTGTTTTTT
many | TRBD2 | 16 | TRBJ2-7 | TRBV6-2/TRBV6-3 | CASSYFVAGGRYEQYF | TGTGCCAGCAGTTACTTCGTAGCGGGGGGCCGCTACGAGCAGTACTTC
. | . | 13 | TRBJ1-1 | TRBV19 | CASSIKRDTEAFF | TGTGCCAGTAGTATTAAGCGGGACACTGAAGCTTTCTTT
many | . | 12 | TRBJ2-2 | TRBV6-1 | CASREQKRELFF | TGTGCCAGCAGAGAACAGAAACGGGAGCTGTTTTTT
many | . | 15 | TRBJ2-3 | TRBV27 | CASSLYRAGTDTQYF | TGTGCCAGCAGTCTGTACAGGGCGGGCACAGATACGCAGTATTTT
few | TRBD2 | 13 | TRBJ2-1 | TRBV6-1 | CASRSRGGNEQFF | TGTGCCAGCAGATCCCGGGGGGGCAATGAGCAGTTCTTC
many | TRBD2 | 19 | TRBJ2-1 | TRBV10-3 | CAISSPPRLAGGHDNEQFF | TGTGCCATCAGTTCTCCCCCCAGACTAGCGGGGGGCCATGACAATGAGCAGTTCTTC
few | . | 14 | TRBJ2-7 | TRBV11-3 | CASSQGPIVHEQYF | TGTGCCAGCAGTCAGGGCCCTATAGTCCACGAGCAGTACTTC
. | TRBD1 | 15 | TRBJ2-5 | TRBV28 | CASSPGGTGLETQYF | TGTGCCAGCAGCCCTGGCGGGACAGGGTTAGAGACCCAGTACTTC
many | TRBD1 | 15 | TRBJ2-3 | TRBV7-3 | CASSIGQGPTDTQYF | TGTGCCAGCAGCATCGGACAGGGTCCCACAGATACGCAGTATTTT
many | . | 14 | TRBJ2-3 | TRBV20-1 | CSARATGNTDTQYF | TGCAGTGCTAGGGCAACCGGGAACACAGATACGCAGTATTTT